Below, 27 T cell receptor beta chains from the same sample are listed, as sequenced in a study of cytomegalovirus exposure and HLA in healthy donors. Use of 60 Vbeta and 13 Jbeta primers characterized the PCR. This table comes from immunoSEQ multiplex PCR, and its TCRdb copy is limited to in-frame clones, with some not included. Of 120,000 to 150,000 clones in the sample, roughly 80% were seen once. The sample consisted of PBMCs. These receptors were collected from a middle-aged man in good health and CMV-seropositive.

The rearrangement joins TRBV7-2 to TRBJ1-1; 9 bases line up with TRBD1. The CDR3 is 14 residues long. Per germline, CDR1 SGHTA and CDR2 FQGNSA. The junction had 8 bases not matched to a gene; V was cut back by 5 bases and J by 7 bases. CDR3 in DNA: TGTGCCAGCAGCAACTCCGGACAGGGGCTTGAAGCTTTCTTT. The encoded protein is CASSNSGQGLEAFF.

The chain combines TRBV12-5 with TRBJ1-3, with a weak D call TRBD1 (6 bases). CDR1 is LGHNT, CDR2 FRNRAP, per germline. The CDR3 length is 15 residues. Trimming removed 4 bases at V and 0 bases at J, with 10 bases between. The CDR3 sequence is CASGSTGYSGNTIYF. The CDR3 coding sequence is TGTGCTAGTGGTTCAACAGGGTACTCTGGAAACACCATATATTTT.

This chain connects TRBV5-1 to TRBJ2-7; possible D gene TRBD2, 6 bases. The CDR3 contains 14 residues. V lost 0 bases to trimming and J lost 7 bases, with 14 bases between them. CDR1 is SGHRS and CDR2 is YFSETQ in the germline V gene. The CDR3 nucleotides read TGCGCCAGCAGCTTGGATAGCGGTGTAGGTGAGCAGTACTTC. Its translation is CASSLDSGVGEQYF.

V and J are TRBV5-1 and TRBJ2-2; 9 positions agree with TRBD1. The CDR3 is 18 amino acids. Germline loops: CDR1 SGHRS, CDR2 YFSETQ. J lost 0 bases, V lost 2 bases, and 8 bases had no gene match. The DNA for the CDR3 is TGCGCCAGCAGCTTAGCCCCCTGGACAGGGGCGAACACCGGGGAGCTGTTTTTT. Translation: CASSLAPWTGANTGELFF.

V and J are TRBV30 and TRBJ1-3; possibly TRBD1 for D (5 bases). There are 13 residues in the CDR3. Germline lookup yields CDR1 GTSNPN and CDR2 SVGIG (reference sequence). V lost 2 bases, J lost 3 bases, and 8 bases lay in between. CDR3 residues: CAWSRGGGNTIYF. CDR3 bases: TGTGCCTGGAGTAGGGGAGGTGGAAACACCATATATTTT.

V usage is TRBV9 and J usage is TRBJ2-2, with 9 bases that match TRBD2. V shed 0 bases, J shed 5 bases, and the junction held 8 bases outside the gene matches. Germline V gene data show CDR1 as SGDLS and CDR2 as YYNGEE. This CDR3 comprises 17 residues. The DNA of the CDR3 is TGTGCCAGCAGCGTAGAGTCTCGCGGGGGGGTGACCGGGGAGCTGTTTTTT. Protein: CASSVESRGGVTGELFF.

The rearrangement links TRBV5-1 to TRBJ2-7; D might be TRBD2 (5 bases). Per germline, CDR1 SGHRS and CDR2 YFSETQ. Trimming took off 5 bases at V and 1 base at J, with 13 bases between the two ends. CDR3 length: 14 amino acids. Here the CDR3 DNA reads TGCGCCAGCAGTATAGGGAGTTGGTCCTACGAGCAGTACTTC. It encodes CASSIGSWSYEQYF.

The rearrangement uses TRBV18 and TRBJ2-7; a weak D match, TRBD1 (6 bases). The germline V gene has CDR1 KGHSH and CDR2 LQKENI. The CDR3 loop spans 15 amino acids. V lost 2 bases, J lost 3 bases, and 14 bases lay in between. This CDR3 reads CASSPGGQSGYEQYF. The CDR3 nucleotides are TGTGCCAGCTCACCAGGCGGACAGTCCGGCTACGAGCAGTACTTC.

CDR3 sequence (DNA): TGTGCCAGCAGTTCGGACAGGGGTGGCTACACCTTC. This encodes CASSSDRGGYTF. V and J are TRBV7-9 and TRBJ1-2; the match to TRBD1 covers 9 bases. This CDR3 is 12 amino acids long. With 6 bases clipped from V and 7 bases from J, the junction kept 3 bases outside the gene matches. Germline-derived CDR1 and CDR2 are SEHNR and FQNEAQ (reference sequence).

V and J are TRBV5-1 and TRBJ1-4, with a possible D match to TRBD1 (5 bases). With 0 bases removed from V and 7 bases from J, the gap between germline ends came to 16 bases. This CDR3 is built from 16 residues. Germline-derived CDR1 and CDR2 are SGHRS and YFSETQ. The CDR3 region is CASSLALAGPREKLFF. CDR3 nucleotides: TGCGCCAGCAGCTTGGCCCTCGCAGGGCCGCGTGAAAAACTGTTTTTT.

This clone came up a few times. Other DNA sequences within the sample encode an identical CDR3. CDR3 amino acids: CASSLGTSSYNEQFF. The DNA for the CDR3 is TGTGCCAGCAGCTTAGGGACTAGCTCCTACAATGAGCAGTTCTTC. This rearrangement joins TRBV7-9 to TRBJ2-1, with 7 positions matching TRBD2. Germline loops: CDR1 SEHNR, CDR2 FQNEAQ (reference sequence). Unmatched junction bases numbered 0, after V lost 1 base and J lost 0 bases. CDR3 size: 15 residues.

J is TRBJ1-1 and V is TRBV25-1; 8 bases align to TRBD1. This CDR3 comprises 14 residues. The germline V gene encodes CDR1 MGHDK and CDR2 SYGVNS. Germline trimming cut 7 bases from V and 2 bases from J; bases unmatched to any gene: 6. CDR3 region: CASKRDRSNTEAFF. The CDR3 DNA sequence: TGTGCCAGCAAAAGGGACAGGTCTAACACTGAAGCTTTCTTT. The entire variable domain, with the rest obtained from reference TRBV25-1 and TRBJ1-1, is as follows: EADIYQTPRYLVIGTGKKITLECSQTMGHDKMYWYQQDPGMELHLIHYSYGVNSTEKGDLSSESTVSRIRTEHFPLTLESARPSHTSQYLCASKRDRSNTEAFFGQGTRLTVV.

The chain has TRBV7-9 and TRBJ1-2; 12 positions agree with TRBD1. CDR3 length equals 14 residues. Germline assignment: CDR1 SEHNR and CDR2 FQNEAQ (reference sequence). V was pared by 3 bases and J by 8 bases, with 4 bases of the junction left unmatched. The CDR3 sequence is CASSLGQGARGYTF. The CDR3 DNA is TGTGCCAGCAGCTTGGGACAGGGGGCTCGGGGCTACACCTTC.

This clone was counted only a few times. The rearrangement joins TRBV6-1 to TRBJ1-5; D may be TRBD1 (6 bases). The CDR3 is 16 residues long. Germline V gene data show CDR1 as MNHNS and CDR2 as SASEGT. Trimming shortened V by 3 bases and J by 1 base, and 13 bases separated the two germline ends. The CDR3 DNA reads TGTGCCAGCAGTGATCCCGGGGACATGAGCAATCAGCCCCAGCATTTT. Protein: CASSDPGDMSNQPQHF.

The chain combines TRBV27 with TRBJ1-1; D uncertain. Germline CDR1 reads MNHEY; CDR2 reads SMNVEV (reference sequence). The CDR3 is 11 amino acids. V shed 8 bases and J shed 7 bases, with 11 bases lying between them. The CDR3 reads CASRRGIEAFF. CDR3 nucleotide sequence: TGTGCCAGCCGCCGCGGCATTGAAGCTTTCTTT.

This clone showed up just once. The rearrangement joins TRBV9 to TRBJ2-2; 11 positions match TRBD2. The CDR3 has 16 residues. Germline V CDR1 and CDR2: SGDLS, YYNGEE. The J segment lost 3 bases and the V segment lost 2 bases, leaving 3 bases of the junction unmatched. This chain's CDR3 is CASSVLSGGDTGELFF. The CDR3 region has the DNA TGTGCCAGCAGCGTCCTTAGCGGGGGGGACACCGGGGAGCTGTTTTTT.

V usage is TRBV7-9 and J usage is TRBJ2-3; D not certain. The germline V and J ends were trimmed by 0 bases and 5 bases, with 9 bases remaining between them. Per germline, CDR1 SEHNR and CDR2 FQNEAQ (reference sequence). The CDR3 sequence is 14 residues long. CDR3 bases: TGTGCCAGCAGCTTAGCGCTCGGCGGAGATACGCAGTATTTT. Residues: CASSLALGGDTQYF.

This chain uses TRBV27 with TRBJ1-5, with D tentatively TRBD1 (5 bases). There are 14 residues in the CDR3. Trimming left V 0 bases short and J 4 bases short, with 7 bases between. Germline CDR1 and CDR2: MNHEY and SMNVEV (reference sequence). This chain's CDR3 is CASSLSGGNQPQHF. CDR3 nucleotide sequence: TGTGCCAGCAGTTTATCCGGGGGAAATCAGCCCCAGCATTTT.

The chain's CDR3 is CASSPLAGGHGELFF. In DNA, the CDR3 is TGTGCCAGCAGCCCACTAGCGGGGGGGCACGGGGAGCTGTTTTTT. The chain couples TRBV7-2 to TRBJ2-2, with TRBD2 matching 13 bases. The trim removed 5 bases at V and 7 bases at J, leaving 4 bases unmatched. The CDR3 runs 15 residues. Germline CDR1 is SGHTA and CDR2 is FQGNSA.

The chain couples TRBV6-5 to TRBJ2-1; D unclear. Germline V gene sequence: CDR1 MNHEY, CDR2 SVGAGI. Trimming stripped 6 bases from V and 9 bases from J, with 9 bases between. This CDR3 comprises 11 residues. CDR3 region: CASRYFSEQFF. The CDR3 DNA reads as TGTGCCAGCAGGTATTTTAGTGAGCAGTTCTTC.

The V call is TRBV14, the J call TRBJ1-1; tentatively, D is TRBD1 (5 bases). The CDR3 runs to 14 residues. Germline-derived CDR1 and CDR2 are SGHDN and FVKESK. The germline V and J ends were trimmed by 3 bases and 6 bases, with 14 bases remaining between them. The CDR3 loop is CASSHLREGSEAFF. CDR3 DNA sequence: TGTGCCAGCAGCCACCTCAGGGAGGGGTCTGAAGCTTTCTTT.

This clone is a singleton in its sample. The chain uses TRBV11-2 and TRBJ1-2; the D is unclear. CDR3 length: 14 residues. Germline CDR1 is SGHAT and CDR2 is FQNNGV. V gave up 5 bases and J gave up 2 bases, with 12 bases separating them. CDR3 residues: CASSRTYPNYGYTF. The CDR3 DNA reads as TGTGCCAGCAGCCGAACATATCCCAACTATGGCTACACCTTC.

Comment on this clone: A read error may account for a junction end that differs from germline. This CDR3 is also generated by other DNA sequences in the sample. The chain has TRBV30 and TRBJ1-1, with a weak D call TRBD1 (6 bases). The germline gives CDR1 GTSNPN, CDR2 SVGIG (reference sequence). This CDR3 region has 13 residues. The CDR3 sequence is CAWSVGGDTEAFF. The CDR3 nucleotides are TGTGCCTGGAGTGTAGGGGGTGACACCGAAGCTTTCTTT.

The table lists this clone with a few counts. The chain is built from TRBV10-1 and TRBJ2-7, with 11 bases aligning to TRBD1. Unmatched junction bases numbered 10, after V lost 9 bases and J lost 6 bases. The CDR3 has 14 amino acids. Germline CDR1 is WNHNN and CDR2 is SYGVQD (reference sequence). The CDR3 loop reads CASWTGGIQGEQYF. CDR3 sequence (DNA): TGCGCCAGTTGGACAGGGGGCATCCAAGGCGAGCAGTACTTC.

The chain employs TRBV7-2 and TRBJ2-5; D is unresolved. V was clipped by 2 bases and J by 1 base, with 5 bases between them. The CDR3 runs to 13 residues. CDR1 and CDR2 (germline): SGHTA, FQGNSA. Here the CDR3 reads CASSLFFQETQYF. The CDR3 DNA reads TGTGCCAGCAGCTTATTCTTCCAAGAGACCCAGTACTTC. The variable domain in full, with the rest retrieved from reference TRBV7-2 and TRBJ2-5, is GAGVSQSPSNKVTEKGKDVELRCDPISGHTALYWYRQSLGQGLEFLIYFQGNSAPDKSGLPSDRFSAERTGGSVSTLTIQRTQQEDSAVYLCASSLFFQETQYFGPGTRLLVL.

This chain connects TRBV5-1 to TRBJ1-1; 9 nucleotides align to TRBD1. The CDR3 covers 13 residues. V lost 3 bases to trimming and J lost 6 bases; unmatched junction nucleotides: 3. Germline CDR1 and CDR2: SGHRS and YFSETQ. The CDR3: CASSWTGEPEAFF. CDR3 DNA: TGCGCCAGCAGCTGGACAGGGGAACCTGAAGCTTTCTTT.

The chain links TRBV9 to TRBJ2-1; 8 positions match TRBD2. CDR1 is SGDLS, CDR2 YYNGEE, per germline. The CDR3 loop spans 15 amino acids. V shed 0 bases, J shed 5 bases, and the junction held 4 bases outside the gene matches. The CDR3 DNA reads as TGTGCCAGCAGCGTAGGGGGACTAGTTAACAATGAGCAGTTCTTC. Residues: CASSVGGLVNNEQFF.